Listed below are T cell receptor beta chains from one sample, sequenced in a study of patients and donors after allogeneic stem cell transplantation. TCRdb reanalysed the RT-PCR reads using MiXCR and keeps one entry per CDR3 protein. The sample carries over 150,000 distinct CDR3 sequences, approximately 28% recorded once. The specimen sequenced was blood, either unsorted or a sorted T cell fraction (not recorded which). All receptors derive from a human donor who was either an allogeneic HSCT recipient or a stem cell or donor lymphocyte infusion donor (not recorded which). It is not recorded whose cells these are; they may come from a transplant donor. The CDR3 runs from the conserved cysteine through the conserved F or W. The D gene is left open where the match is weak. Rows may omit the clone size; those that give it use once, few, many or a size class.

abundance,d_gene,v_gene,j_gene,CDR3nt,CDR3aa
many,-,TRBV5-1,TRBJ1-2,TGCGCCAGCAGTTGGGCAGCAGCTAACTATGGCTACACCTTC,CASSWAAANYGYTF
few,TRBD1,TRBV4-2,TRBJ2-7,TGTGCCAGCAGCCAAGGGGACAGGGTAGCCTACGAGCAGTACTTC,CASSQGDRVAYEQYF
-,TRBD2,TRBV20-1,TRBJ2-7,TGCAGTGCTAGCACTAGCGGGAGGGTGGTGCAGTACTTC,CSASTSGRVVQYF
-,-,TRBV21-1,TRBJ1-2,TGTGCCAGCAGCAAAGCGGGACAGGGTGGAGACTATGGCTACACCTTC,CASSKAGQGGDYGYTF
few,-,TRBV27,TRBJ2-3,TGTGCCAGCAGTTTATCAGGGGTATTCGGCACAGATACGCAGTATTTT,CASSLSGVFGTDTQYF
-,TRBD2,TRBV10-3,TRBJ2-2,TGTGCCATCAGCTTGGGACTAGCAGACACCGGGGAGCTGTTTTTT,CAISLGLADTGELFF
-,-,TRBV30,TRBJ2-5,TGTGCTATGACAGTTTTTGTAGAGACCCAGTACTTC,CAMTVFVETQYF
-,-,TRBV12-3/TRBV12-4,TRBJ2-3,TGTGCCAGCAGTGTTACTTCAATGAACACAGATACGCAGTATTTT,CASSVTSMNTDTQYF
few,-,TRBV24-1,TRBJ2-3,TGTGCCACCAGTGACCTGGACGTGCCAGATACGCAGTATTTT,CATSDLDVPDTQYF
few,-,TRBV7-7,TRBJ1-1,TGTGCTAGCAGCTTTGTGGGTGCTATTCCAGAAGAGGGGAACACTGAAGCTTTCTTT,CASSFVGAIPEEGNTEAFF
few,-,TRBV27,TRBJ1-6,TGTGCCAGCACCCTTCGGGGACTCAGCTCCTATAATTCACCCCTCCACTTT,CASTLRGLSSYNSPLHF
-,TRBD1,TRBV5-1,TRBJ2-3,TGCGCCAGCAGCCTGAGGGGAAAGGGACAGAGCACAGATACGCAGTATTTT,CASSLRGKGQSTDTQYF
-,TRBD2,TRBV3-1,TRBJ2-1,TGTGCCAGCAGCGGGACTAGCGGGAGGAGGGGTTACAATGAGCAGTTCTTC,CASSGTSGRRGYNEQFF
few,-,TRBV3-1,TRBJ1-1,TGTGCCAGCAGCCCCCGACAGCCGTTGAACACTGAAGCTTTCTTT,CASSPRQPLNTEAFF
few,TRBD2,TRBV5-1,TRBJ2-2,TGCGCCAGCAGCTTGGCCTTCCTAGCGGGCTCGAACACCGGGGAGCTGTTTTTT,CASSLAFLAGSNTGELFF
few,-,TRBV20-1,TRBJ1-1,TGCAGTGCTAGAAGGACCGGCTCGCTGCGTACTGAAGCTTTCTTT,CSARRTGSLRTEAFF
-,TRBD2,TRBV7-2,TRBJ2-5,TGTGCCAGCAGCTTTAACAGCGGGAGGAGGGAGACCCAGTACTTC,CASSFNSGRRETQYF
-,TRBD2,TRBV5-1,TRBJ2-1,TGCGCCAGCAGCTTGGCACTAGCGGGTCTGAATGAGCAGTTCTTC,CASSLALAGLNEQFF
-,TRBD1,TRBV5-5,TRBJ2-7,TGTGCCAGCAGCTTGGCCGGGACAGGGACAAGGGAGCAGTACTTC,CASSLAGTGTREQYF
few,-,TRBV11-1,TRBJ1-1,TGTGCCAGCAGCTCTAACGGCGGACCCACAGCTTTCTTT,CASSSNGGPTAFF
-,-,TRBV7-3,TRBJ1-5,TGTGCCAGCAGCTTGGGGATTGAGGAACGGATCATGCCCCAGCATTTT,CASSLGIEERIMPQHF
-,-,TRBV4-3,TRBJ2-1,TGCGCCAGCAGCCAAGTTTCGGGGAGAGGGTTTGAGCAGTTCTTC,CASSQVSGRGFEQFF
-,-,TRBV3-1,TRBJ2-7,TGTGCCAGCCACGGGGATCTCTCCTACGAGCAGTACTTC,CASHGDLSYEQYF
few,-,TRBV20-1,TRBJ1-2,TGCAGTGCTAGAGGGGGCGGCTACAACTATGGCTACACCTTC,CSARGGGYNYGYTF
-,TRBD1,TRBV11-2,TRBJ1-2,TGTGCCAGCAGCTTAGCTTGGACAGGGAACGACTATGGCTACACCTTC,CASSLAWTGNDYGYTF
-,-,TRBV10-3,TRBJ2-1,TGTGCCATCAGGAGGGACTTGGACAATGAGCAGTTCTTC,CAIRRDLDNEQFF
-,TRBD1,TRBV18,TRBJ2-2,TGTGCCAGCTCACCAATTCCAGGGGGCAACACCGGGGAGCTGTTTTTT,CASSPIPGGNTGELFF
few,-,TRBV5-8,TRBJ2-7,TGTGCCAGCAGCCTGGGCCTCTACGAGCAGTACTTC,CASSLGLYEQYF
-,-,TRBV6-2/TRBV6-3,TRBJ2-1,TGTGCCAGCTCGAGACCGTACAATGAGCAGTTCTTC,CASSRPYNEQFF
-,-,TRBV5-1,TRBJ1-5,TGCGCCAGCAGTCCGGGTCTTAGCAATCAGCCCCAGCATTTT,CASSPGLSNQPQHF
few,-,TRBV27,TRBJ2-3,TGTGCCAGCAGTTTGGTTGAGGGAATCACAGATACGCAGTATTTT,CASSLVEGITDTQYF
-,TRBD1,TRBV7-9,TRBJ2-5,TGTGCCAGCAACATGGGACAGGAAGAGACCCAGTACTTC,CASNMGQEETQYF
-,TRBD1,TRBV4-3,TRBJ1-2,TGCGCCAGCAGCCAAGATATGACAGGGGCCGGGAGATATGGCTACACCTTC,CASSQDMTGAGRYGYTF
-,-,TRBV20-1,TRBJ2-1,TGCAGTGCTAGTTCCCTCCTAGTGAAAGGCTCCTACAATGAGCAGTTCTTC,CSASSLLVKGSYNEQFF